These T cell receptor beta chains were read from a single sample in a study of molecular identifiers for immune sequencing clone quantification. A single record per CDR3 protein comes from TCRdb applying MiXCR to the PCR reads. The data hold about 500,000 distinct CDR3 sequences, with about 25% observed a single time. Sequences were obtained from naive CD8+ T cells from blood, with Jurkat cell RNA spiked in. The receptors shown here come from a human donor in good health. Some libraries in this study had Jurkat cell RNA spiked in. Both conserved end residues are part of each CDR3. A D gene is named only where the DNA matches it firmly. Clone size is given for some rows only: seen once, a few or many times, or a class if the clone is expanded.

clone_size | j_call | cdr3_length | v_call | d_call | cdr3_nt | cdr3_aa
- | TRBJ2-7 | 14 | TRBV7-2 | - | TGTGCCAGCAGCTTAGCCCGAGGGGGGCACGAGCAGTACTTC | CASSLARGGHEQYF
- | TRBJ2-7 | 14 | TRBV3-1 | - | TGTGCCAGCAGCCAATTTGTCTCGGGGGACGAGCAGTACTTC | CASSQFVSGDEQYF
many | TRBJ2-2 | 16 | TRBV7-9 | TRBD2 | TGTGCCAGCAGCCACCCCGCGGGAGGTTTGACCGGGGAGCTGTTTTTT | CASSHPAGGLTGELFF
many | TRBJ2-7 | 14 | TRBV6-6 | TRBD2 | TGTGCCAGCAGTTCTATCGGGAGGTCCTACGAGCAGTACTTC | CASSSIGRSYEQYF
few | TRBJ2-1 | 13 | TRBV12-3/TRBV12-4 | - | TGTGCCAGCAGTCCTGTGGGGGACTATGAGCAGTTCTTC | CASSPVGDYEQFF
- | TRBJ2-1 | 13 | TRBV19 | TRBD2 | TGTGCCAGTAGTACGCTAGCGGGTGATGAGCAGTTCTTC | CASSTLAGDEQFF
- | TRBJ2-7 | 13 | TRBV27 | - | TGTGCCAGCAGTTTAAATCAAAGGTACGAGCAGTACTTC | CASSLNQRYEQYF
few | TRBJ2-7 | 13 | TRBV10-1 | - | TGCGCCAGCATCCCGAACTCTTCCTACGAGCAGTACTTC | CASIPNSSYEQYF
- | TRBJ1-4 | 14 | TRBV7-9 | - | TGTGCCAGCAGCTTAGGAGGGGTTGATGAAAAACTGTTTTTT | CASSLGGVDEKLFF
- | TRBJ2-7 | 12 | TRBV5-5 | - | TGTGCCAGCAGCTTGCTGGCGAGCGAGCAGTACTTC | CASSLLASEQYF
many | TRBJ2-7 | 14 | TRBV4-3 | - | TGCGCCAGCAGCCAAGATCGGCAGGGCGGCGAGCAGTACTTC | CASSQDRQGGEQYF
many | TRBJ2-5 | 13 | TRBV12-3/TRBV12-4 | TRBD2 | TGTGCCAGCAGTTCAGCGGGGGCGGAGACCCAGTACTTC | CASSSAGAETQYF
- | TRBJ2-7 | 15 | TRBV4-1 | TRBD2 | TGCGCCAGCAGCCAACTAGCGGGAGGGGCCTACGAGCAGTACTTC | CASSQLAGGAYEQYF
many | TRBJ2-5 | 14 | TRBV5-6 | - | TGTGCCAGCAGCTTGGCCCAGTTCCAAGAGACCCAGTACTTC | CASSLAQFQETQYF
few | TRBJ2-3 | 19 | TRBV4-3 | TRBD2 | TGCGCCAGCAGCCAAGACGGACTAGCGGGGGGGTACGGCACAGATACGCAGTATTTT | CASSQDGLAGGYGTDTQYF